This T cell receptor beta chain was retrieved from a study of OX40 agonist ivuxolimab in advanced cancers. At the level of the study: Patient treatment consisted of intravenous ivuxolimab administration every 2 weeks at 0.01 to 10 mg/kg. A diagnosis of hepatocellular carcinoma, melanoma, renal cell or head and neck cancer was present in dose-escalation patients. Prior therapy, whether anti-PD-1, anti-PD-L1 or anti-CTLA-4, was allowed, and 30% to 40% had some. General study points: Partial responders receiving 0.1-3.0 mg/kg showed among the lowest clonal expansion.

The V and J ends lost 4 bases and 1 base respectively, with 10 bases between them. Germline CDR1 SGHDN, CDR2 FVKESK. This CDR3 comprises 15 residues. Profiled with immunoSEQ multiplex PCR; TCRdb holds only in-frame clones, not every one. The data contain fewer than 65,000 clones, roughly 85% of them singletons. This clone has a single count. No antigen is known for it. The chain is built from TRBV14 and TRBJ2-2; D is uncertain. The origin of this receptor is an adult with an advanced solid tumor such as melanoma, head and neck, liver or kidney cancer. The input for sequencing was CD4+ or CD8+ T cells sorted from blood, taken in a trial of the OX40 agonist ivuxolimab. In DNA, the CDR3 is TGTGCCAGCAGCCCCCTTGCCGGGAACACCGGGGAGCTGTTTTTT. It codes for CASSPLAGNTGELFF.